The next 4 T cell receptor beta chains were all read from a single sample in a study of neoadjuvant anti-PD-1 for oral cavity cancer. Clones were read by immunoSEQ multiplex PCR, and TCRdb kept only the in-frame ones, dropping some. This table has more than 6,500 clones, approximately 45% appearing once. This material consisted of tumor tissue, taken before nivolumab (anti-PD-1) treatment. The receptor set was obtained from a person aged 35-79 years with oral cavity squamous cell carcinoma.

The genes are TRBV19 and TRBJ1-1; maybe TRBD1 (5 bases). The CDR3 is 14 amino acids. V lost 1 base and J lost 6, with 12 bases in between. The V gene's germline CDR1 is LNHDA and CDR2 SQIVND (reference sequence). The CDR3: CASSIAWGDSEAFF. The DNA of the CDR3 is TGTGCCAGTAGTATAGCGTGGGGGGACTCTGAAGCTTTCTTT.

The genes are TRBV7-9 and TRBJ1-4; D might be TRBD1 (5 bases). The CDR3 consists of 18 residues. With 3 bases removed from V and 0 bases from J, the gap between germline ends came to 17 bases. In germline, CDR1 is SEHNR, CDR2 FQNEAQ (reference sequence). The DNA for the CDR3 is TGTGCCAGCAGCTTCAATTATGGGGACCACGCAACTAATGAAAAACTGTTTTTT. Residues: CASSFNYGDHATNEKLFF.

The J gene is TRBJ2-1, the V gene TRBV5-1, with TRBD2 matching 11 bases. This CDR3 has 18 residues. CDR1 is SGHRS and CDR2 is YFSETQ in the germline V gene. The V segment lost 0 bases and the J segment 4 bases; nucleotides outside the gene matches: 9. The CDR3 loop is CASSLGLAGGPHYNEQFF. The CDR3 bases are TGCGCCAGCAGCTTGGGGCTAGCGGGGGGTCCTCATTACAATGAGCAGTTCTTC.

The CDR3 bases are TGTGCCAGCAGCTTATTACCGGGACAGGAACGCTACGAGCAGTACTTC. Amino acid sequence: CASSLLPGQERYEQYF. The chain links TRBV5-4 to TRBJ2-7, with TRBD1 identical over 8 bases. V shed 2 bases, J shed 3 bases, and the junction held 10 bases outside the gene matches. CDR3 length: 16 residues. Germline-derived CDR1 and CDR2 are SGHNT and YYREEE (reference sequence).